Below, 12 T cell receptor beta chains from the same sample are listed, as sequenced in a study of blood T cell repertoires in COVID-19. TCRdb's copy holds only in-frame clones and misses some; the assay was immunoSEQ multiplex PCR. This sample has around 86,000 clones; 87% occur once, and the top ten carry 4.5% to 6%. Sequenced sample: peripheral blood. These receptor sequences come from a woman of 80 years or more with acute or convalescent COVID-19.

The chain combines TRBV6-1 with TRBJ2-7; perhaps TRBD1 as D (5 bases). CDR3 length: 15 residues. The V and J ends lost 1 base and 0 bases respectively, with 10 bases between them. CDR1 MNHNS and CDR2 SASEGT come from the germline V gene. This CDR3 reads CASSEVGTGSYEQYF. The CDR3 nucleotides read TGTGCCAGCAGTGAAGTAGGCACAGGCTCCTACGAGCAGTACTTC.

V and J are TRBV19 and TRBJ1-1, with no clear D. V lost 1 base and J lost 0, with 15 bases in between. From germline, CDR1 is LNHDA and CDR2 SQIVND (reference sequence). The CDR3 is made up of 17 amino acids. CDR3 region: CASSIAQHPTVNTEAFF. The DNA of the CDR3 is TGTGCCAGTAGTATAGCACAGCACCCGACCGTGAACACTGAAGCTTTCTTT.

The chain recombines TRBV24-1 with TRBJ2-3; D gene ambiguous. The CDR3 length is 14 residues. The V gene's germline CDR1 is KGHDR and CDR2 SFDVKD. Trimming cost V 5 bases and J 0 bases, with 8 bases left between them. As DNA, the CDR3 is TGTGCCACCAGTGGGCACCGTAGCACAGATACGCAGTATTTT. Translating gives CATSGHRSTDTQYF.

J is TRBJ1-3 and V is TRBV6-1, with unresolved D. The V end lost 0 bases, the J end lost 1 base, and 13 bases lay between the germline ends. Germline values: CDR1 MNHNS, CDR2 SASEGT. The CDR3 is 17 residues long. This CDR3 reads CASSEALGFGSGNTIYF. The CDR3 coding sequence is TGTGCCAGCAGTGAAGCCCTCGGGTTCGGGTCTGGAAACACCATATATTTT.

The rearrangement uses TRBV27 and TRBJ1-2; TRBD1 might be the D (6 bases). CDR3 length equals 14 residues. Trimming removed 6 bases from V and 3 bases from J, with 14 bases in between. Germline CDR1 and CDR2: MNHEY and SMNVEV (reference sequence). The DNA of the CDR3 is TGTGCCAGCAGCCGGGGGGGCGCGGACTATGGCTACACCTTC. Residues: CASSRGGADYGYTF.

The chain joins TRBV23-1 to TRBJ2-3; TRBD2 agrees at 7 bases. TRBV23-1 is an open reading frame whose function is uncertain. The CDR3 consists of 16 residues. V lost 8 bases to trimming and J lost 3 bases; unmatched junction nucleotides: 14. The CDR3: CASVWSVREGTDTQYF. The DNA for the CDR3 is TGCGCCAGCGTTTGGTCGGTCAGGGAGGGTACAGATACGCAGTATTTT.

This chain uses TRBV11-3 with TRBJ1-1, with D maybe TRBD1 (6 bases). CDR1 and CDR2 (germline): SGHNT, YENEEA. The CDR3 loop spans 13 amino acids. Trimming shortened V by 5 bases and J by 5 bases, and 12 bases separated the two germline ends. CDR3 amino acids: CASSPGTFTEAFF. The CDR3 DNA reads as TGTGCCAGCAGCCCTGGGACATTTACTGAAGCTTTCTTT.

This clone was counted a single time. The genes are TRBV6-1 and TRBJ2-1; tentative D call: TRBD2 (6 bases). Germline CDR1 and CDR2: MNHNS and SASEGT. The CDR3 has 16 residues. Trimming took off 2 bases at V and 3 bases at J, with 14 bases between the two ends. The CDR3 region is CASSEFEAGYYNEQFF. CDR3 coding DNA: TGTGCCAGCAGTGAATTCGAAGCGGGTTACTACAATGAGCAGTTCTTC.

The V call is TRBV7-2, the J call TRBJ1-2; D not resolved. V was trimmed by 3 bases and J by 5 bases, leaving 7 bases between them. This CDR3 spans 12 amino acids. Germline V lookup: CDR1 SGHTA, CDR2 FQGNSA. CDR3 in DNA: TGTGCCAGCAGCTTCACGGTGTATGGCTACACCTTC. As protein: CASSFTVYGYTF. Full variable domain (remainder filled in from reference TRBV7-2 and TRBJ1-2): GAGVSQSPSNKVTEKGKDVELRCDPISGHTALYWYRQSLGQGLEFLIYFQGNSAPDKSGLPSDRFSAERTGGSVSTLTIQRTQQEDSAVYLCASSFTVYGYTFGSGTRLTVV.

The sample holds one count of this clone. CDR3 DNA: TGTGCCAGCACTATGCAGGGAGGAGAGCAGTTCTTC. Its protein is CASTMQGGEQFF. The rearrangement uses TRBV7-9 and TRBJ2-1, with TRBD2 as a possible D gene (6 bases). From germline, CDR1 is SEHNR and CDR2 FQNEAQ (reference sequence). Deletions cut 7 bases from V and 10 bases from J, with 14 bases between. The CDR3 has 12 amino acids. Variable domain in full (rest from reference TRBV7-9 and TRBJ2-1): DTGVSQNPRHKITKRGQNVTFRCDPISEHNRLYWYRQTLGQGPEFLTYFQNEAQLEKSRLLSDRFSAERPKGSFSTLEIQRTEQGDSAMYLCASTMQGGEQFFGPGTRLTVL.

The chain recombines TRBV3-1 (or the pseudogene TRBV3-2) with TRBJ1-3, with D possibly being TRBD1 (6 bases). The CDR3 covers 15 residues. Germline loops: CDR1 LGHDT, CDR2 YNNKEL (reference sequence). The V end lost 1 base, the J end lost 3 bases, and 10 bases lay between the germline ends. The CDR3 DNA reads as TGTGCCAGCAGCCAAGTGGCAGGGGATGGAAACACCATATATTTT. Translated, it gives CASSQVAGDGNTIYF.

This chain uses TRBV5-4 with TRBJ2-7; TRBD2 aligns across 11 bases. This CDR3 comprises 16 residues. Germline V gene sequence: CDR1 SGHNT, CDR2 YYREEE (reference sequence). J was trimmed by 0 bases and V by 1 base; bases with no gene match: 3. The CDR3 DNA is TGTGCCAGCAGCTTGCCGACTAGCGGGGTCTCCTACGAGCAGTACTTC. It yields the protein CASSLPTSGVSYEQYF.